What follows are 22 T cell receptor beta chains derived from one specimen sequenced in a study of shared clonotypes between healthy human individuals. Naive CD8 cells, CD45RO-negative and positively selected for CCR7, excluded terminally differentiated effector memory CD45RA+ cells. Produced via immunoSEQ multiplex PCR; TCRdb's table is partial and in-frame only. The sample records some 2.1 million clones, about 95% being singletons. What was sequenced was naive CD8+ T cells sorted from blood. The receptors were sampled from a man aged 18 to 30 in good health.

The genes are TRBV27 and TRBJ2-1, with TRBD2 matching 7 bases. The germline V gene encodes CDR1 MNHEY and CDR2 SMNVEV (reference sequence). Trimming cost V 2 bases and J 8 bases; bases outside gene matches: 9. This CDR3 has 15 residues. CDR3 nucleotides: TGTGCCAGCAGTTTAAGTGGGAGGGCCTCTTATGAGCAGTTCTTC. This translates into CASSLSGRASYEQFF.

To note about this clone: This same CDR3 is encoded by further DNA sequences in the sample. The V call is TRBV5-4, the J call TRBJ1-2, with 8 bases fitting TRBD1. The junction had 6 bases not matched to a gene; V was cut back by 4 bases and J by 4 bases. The length of the CDR3 is 14 residues. Germline CDR1 reads SGHNT; CDR2 reads YYREEE (reference sequence). CDR3 sequence reads: CASSLQGAGYGYTF. CDR3 bases: TGTGCCAGCAGCCTGCAGGGGGCCGGCTATGGCTACACCTTC.

The chain links TRBV4-1 to TRBJ1-2; possible D gene TRBD1, 6 bases. The V gene's germline CDR1 is MGHRA and CDR2 YSYEKL. The CDR3 spans 13 residues. The germline V and J ends were trimmed by 4 bases and 3 bases, with 9 bases remaining between them. CDR3 residues: CASSPGQHYGYTF. CDR3 DNA: TGCGCCAGCAGCCCCGGACAGCACTATGGCTACACCTTC.

The chain is built from TRBV27 and TRBJ2-1, with D perhaps matching TRBD1 or TRBD2 (5 bases each). Germline CDR1 is MNHEY and CDR2 is SMNVEV (reference sequence). The CDR3 loop spans 15 amino acids. The V end was cut by 4 bases, the J end by 7 bases, with 17 bases between. The CDR3 sequence: CASSSLGTPLNEQFF. The CDR3 bases are TGTGCCAGCAGTTCCCTCGGGACGCCTTTAAATGAGCAGTTCTTC.

The chain is built from TRBV12-5 and TRBJ2-1, with TRBD1 identical over 10 bases. This CDR3 has 15 residues. Looked up from germline, CDR1 is LGHNT and CDR2 is FRNRAP. Trimming at V came to 6 bases and at J to 9 bases, leaving 11 bases not matched to a gene. This CDR3 reads CASGPPSGTGAEQFF. CDR3 DNA: TGTGCTAGTGGCCCCCCCTCTGGGACAGGGGCTGAGCAGTTCTTC.

The chain links TRBV13 to TRBJ1-2; D gene ambiguous. The CDR3 totals 12 residues. CDR1 is PRHDT and CDR2 is FYEKMQ in the germline V gene (reference sequence). V was trimmed by 4 bases and J by 5 bases, leaving 8 bases between them. The CDR3 protein is CASSSVLYGYTF. The CDR3 DNA sequence: TGTGCCAGCAGCTCGGTCCTTTATGGCTACACCTTC.

CDR3 DNA sequence: TGTGCCACCAGCGGTACCTACGAGCAGTACTTC. Protein sequence: CATSGTYEQYF. The chain is built from TRBV15 and TRBJ2-7, with D uncertain. V was shortened by 5 bases and J by 2 bases, with 4 bases between the two germline ends. The CDR3 spans 11 residues. Germline-derived CDR1 and CDR2 are LNHNV and YYDKDF (reference sequence).

The chain employs TRBV7-2 and TRBJ1-4; D is undetermined. The V and J ends lost 0 bases and 3 bases respectively, with 8 bases between them. CDR1 and CDR2 from the germline V gene are SGHTA and FQGNSA. This CDR3 has 15 residues. CDR3 in amino acids: CASSLAAGANEKLFF. Here the CDR3 DNA reads TGTGCCAGCAGCTTAGCGGCCGGGGCTAATGAAAAACTGTTTTTT.

The V gene is TRBV5-6, the J gene TRBJ1-2; D is unclear. Trimming took 3 bases from V and 7 from J, leaving 10 bases between them. The CDR3 spans 12 residues. CDR1 is SGHDT, CDR2 YYEEEE, per germline. The DNA of the CDR3 is TGTGCCAGCAGCTATGGACTGGGTGGCTACACCTTC. It encodes CASSYGLGGYTF. The full variable domain, with the rest looked up from reference TRBV5-6 and TRBJ1-2, is DAGVTQSPTHLIKTRGQQVTLRCSPKSGHDTVSWYQQALGQGPQFIFQYYEEEERQRGNFPDRFSGHQFPNYSSELNVNALLLGDSALYLCASSYGLGGYTFGSGTRLTVV.

This clone occurred a few times. The sample holds other DNA sequences that translate to the same CDR3. This chain joins TRBV5-6 and TRBJ2-7, with 10 bases identical to TRBD1. V gave up 3 bases and J gave up 2 bases; unmatched junction bases: 2. The CDR3 is 14 residues long. Germline V CDR1 and CDR2: SGHDT, YYEEEE. The CDR3 DNA sequence: TGTGCCAGCAGCTATGGACAGGGGGCCTACGAGCAGTACTTC. This codes for CASSYGQGAYEQYF.

The genes are TRBV27 and TRBJ1-2; TRBD1 might be the D (5 bases). With 4 bases removed from V and 8 bases from J, the gap between germline ends came to 20 bases. The CDR3 covers 15 residues. CDR1 is MNHEY, CDR2 SMNVEV, per germline (reference sequence). CDR3 nucleotides: TGTGCCAGCAGTTCCTCGGGAGGGGCCGGTATAGGCTACACCTTC. This encodes CASSSSGGAGIGYTF.

The V call is TRBV19, the J call TRBJ1-5; possibly TRBD1 for D (6 bases). V dropped 7 bases and J dropped 2 bases, with 24 bases sitting between them. Per germline, CDR1 LNHDA and CDR2 SQIVND (reference sequence). The CDR3 spans 18 residues. This chain's CDR3 is CASTTNVEQGYGNQPQHF. The CDR3, as DNA: TGTGCCAGTACCACAAATGTGGAACAGGGATATGGCAATCAGCCCCAGCATTTT.

This chain links TRBV7-2 with TRBJ2-3, with TRBD2 identical over 13 bases. Germline assignment: CDR1 SGHTA and CDR2 FQGNSA. The trim removed 6 bases at V and 6 bases at J, leaving 9 bases unmatched. The CDR3 sequence is 16 residues long. The CDR3 DNA follows: TGTGCCAGCAGTTCCTGGACTAGCGGGGGAGGGGATACGCAGTATTTT. Its translation is CASSSWTSGGGDTQYF. Full variable domain (remainder filled in from reference TRBV7-2 and TRBJ2-3): GAGVSQSPSNKVTEKGKDVELRCDPISGHTALYWYRQSLGQGLEFLIYFQGNSAPDKSGLPSDRFSAERTGGSVSTLTIQRTQQEDSAVYLCASSSWTSGGGDTQYFGPGTRLTVL.

This chain connects TRBV13 to TRBJ1-6; D gene unclear. Germline values: CDR1 PRHDT, CDR2 FYEKMQ (reference sequence). This CDR3 is built from 12 residues. Trimming took 6 bases from V and 10 from J, leaving 10 bases between them. The CDR3 DNA reads as TGTGCCAGCAGTGGGCCGGGATCACCCCTCCACTTT. It yields the protein CASSGPGSPLHF.

This rearrangement joins TRBV15 to TRBJ2-5, with D tentatively TRBD1 or TRBD2 (6 bases each). Germline assignment: CDR1 LNHNV and CDR2 YYDKDF (reference sequence). CDR3 length equals 15 residues. V lost 10 bases to trimming and J lost 5 bases, with 23 bases between them. This CDR3 is CAIQEGGGALETQYF. CDR3 coding DNA: TGTGCCATTCAGGAGGGGGGTGGAGCCCTGGAGACCCAGTACTTC.

The chain carries TRBV18 and TRBJ1-1; maybe TRBD1 (5 bases). In germline, CDR1 is KGHSH, CDR2 LQKENI. Trimming took 0 bases from V and 5 from J, leaving 13 bases between them. The CDR3 is 15 amino acids. CDR3 loop: CASSPPGGGWTEAFF. The DNA of the CDR3 is TGTGCCAGCTCACCACCGGGGGGAGGGTGGACTGAAGCTTTCTTT. The variable domain in full, with the rest retrieved from reference TRBV18 and TRBJ1-1, is NAGVMQNPRHLVRRRGQEARLRCSPMKGHSHVYWYRQLPEEGLKFMVYLQKENIIDESGMPKERFSAEFPKEGPSILRIQQVVRGDSAAYFCASSPPGGGWTEAFFGQGTRLTVV.

V usage is TRBV14 and J usage is TRBJ2-1, with TRBD2 matching over 10 bases. V lost 4 bases to trimming and J lost 3 bases; unmatched junction nucleotides: 9. This CDR3 is built from 17 residues. The germline gives CDR1 SGHDN, CDR2 FVKESK. As DNA, the CDR3 is TGTGCCAGCAGCCCCCGGGAAGCGGGAGGGCACTACAATGAGCAGTTCTTC. The encoded protein is CASSPREAGGHYNEQFF.

The chain has TRBV7-9 and TRBJ2-1, with D possibly matching TRBD1 (5 bases). With 2 bases removed from V and 6 bases from J, the gap between germline ends came to 8 bases. Germline lookup yields CDR1 SEHNR and CDR2 FQNEAQ (reference sequence). CDR3 length: 13 amino acids. The CDR3 nucleotides read TGTGCCAGCAGCTTAACAGGCAGCAATGAGCAGTTCTTC. Protein product: CASSLTGSNEQFF. The variable domain in full, completed from reference TRBV7-9 and TRBJ2-1, reads DTGVSQNPRHKITKRGQNVTFRCDPISEHNRLYWYRQTLGQGPEFLTYFQNEAQLEKSRLLSDRFSAERPKGSFSTLEIQRTEQGDSAMYLCASSLTGSNEQFFGPGTRLTVL.

The sample holds one count of this clone. The chain links TRBV19 to TRBJ1-5; possible D gene TRBD1, 6 bases. This CDR3 region has 13 residues. V was clipped by 3 bases and J by 6 bases, with 9 bases between them. The germline gives CDR1 LNHDA, CDR2 SQIVND (reference sequence). Here the CDR3 DNA reads TGTGCCAGTAGTATTGGGGGCCGTCAGCCCCAGCATTTT. Protein sequence: CASSIGGRQPQHF.

This chain uses TRBV30 with TRBJ1-2; D unclear. The ends were cut back, 5 bases at V and 3 bases at J, with 7 bases in the middle. The CDR3 covers 11 residues. From germline, CDR1 is GTSNPN and CDR2 SVGIG (reference sequence). The CDR3 region has the DNA TGTGCCTGGGTGGGGTACTATGGCTACACCTTC. This gives the protein CAWVGYYGYTF. The full variable domain, with the rest looked up from reference TRBV30 and TRBJ1-2, is SQTIHQWPATLVQPVGSPLSLECTVEGTSNPNLYWYRQAAGRGLQLLFYSVGIGQISSEVPQNLSASRPQDRQFILSSKKLLLSDSGFYLCAWVGYYGYTFGSGTRLTVV.

The rearrangement joins TRBV28 to TRBJ2-1; TRBD2 aligns across 9 bases. J gave up 5 bases and V 7 bases, and 12 bases lay outside the gene matches. CDR3 length: 16 amino acids. The germline V gene has CDR1 MDHEN and CDR2 SYDVKM. The CDR3 bases are TGTGCCAGCACCAATATTCGACTAGCGGTTAACAATGAGCAGTTCTTC. It encodes CASTNIRLAVNNEQFF.

The rearrangement links TRBV7-6 to TRBJ2-7, with D maybe TRBD1 (6 bases). The V end was cut by 6 bases, the J end by 5 bases, with 17 bases between. This CDR3 is 14 amino acids long. Germline loops: CDR1 SGHVS, CDR2 FNYEAQ. CDR3 residues: CASSAGALRDEQYF. CDR3 DNA: TGTGCCAGCAGTGCAGGGGCCCTGAGGGACGAGCAGTACTTC. Full variable domain (remainder filled in from reference TRBV7-6 and TRBJ2-7): GAGVSQSPRYKVTKRGQDVALRCDPISGHVSLYWYRQALGQGPEFLTYFNYEAQQDKSGLPNDRFSAERPEGSISTLTIQRTEQRDSAMYRCASSAGALRDEQYFGPGTRLTVT.